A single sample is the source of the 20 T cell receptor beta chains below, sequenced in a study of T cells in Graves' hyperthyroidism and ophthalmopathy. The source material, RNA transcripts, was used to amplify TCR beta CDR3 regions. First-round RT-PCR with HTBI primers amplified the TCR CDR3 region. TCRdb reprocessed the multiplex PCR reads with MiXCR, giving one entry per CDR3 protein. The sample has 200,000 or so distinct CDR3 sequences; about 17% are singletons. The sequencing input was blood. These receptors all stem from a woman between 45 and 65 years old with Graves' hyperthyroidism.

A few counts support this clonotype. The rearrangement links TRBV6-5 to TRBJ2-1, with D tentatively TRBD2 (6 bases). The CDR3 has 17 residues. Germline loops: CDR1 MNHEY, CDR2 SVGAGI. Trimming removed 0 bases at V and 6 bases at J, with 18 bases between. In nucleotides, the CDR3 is TGTGCCAGCAGTTACTCGAAGTTGGGACTGGCTTTCAATGAGCAGTTCTTC. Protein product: CASSYSKLGLAFNEQFF.

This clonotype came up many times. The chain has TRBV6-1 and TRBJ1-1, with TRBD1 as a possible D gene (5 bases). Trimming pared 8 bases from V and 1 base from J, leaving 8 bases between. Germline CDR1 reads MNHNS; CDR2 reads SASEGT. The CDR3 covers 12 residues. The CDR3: CASRGGNTEAFF. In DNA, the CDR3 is TGTGCCAGCCGTGGGGGGAACACTGAAGCTTTCTTT.

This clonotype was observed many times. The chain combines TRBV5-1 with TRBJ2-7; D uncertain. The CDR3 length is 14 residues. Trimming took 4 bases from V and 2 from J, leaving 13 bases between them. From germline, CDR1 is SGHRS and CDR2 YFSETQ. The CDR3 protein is CASSGPKATYEQYF. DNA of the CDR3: TGCGCCAGCAGCGGGCCCAAAGCCACCTACGAGCAGTACTTC.

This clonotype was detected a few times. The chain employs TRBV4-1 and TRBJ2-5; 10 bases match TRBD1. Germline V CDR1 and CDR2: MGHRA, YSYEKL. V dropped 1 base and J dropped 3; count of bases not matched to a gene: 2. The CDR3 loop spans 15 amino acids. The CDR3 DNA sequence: TGCGCCAGCAGCCAAGCTGGACAGGGGGAAGAGACCCAGTACTTC. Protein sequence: CASSQAGQGEETQYF.

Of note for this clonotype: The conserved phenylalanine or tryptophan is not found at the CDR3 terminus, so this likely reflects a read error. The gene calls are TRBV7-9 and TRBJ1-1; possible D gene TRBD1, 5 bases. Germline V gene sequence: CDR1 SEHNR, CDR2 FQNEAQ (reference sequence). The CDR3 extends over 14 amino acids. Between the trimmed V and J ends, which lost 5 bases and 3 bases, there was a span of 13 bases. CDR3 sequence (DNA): TGTGCCAGCAGCCGCCCTTGGGGGGACACTGAAGCTTTCCTT. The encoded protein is CASSRPWGDTEAFL.

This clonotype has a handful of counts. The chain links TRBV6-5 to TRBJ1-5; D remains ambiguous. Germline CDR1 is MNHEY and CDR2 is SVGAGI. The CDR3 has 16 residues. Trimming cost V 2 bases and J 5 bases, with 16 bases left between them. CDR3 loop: CASSYTTPGWDQPQHF. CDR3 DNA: TGTGCCAGCAGTTACACCACCCCCGGGTGGGATCAGCCCCAGCATTTT.

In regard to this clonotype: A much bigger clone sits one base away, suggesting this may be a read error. DNA for the CDR3: TGCAGCGTTGGAGGGAGTCCCTACAATGAGCAGTTCTTC. As protein: CSVGGSPYNEQFF. The V call is TRBV29-1, the J call TRBJ2-1; D perhaps matches TRBD2 (5 bases). V was pared by 4 bases and J by 2 bases, with 9 bases between. Germline lookup yields CDR1 SQVTM and CDR2 ANQGSEA. CDR3 length: 13 residues.

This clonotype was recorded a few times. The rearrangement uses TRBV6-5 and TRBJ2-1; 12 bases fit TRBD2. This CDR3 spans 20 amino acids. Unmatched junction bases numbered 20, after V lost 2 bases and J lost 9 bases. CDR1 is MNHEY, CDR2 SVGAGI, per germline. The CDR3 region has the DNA TGTGCCAGCAGTTACCTCTCCGCGACTAGCGGGAGTGGAGTAGAGGCTGAGCAGTTCTTC. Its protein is CASSYLSATSGSGVEAEQFF.

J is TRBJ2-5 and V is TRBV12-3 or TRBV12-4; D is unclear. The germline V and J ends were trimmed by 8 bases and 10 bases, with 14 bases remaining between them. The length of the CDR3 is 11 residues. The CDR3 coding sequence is TGTGCCAGCGGTTCCCCCCCGGGCCAGTACTTC. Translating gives CASGSPPGQYF.

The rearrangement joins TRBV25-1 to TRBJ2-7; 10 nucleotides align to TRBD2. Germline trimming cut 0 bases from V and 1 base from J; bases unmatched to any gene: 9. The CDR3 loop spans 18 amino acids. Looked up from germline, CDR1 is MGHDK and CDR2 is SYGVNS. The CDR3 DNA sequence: TGTGCCAGCAGTGAATATGGGAGCGGGAGGGCCTCTTCCTACGAGCAGTACTTC. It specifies CASSEYGSGRASSYEQYF.

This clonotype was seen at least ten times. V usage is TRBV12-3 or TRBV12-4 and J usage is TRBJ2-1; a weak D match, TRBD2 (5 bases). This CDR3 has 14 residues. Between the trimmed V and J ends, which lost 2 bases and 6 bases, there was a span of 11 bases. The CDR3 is CASSLISVRNEQFF. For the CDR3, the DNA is TGTGCCAGCAGTTTAATTAGCGTACGCAATGAGCAGTTCTTC.

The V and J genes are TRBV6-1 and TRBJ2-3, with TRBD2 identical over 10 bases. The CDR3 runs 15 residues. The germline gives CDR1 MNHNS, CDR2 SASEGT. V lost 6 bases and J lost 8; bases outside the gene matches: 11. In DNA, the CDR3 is TGTGCCAGCAGCCGCCTTTCTTTAGCGGGAGGTACGCAGTATTTT. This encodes CASSRLSLAGGTQYF.

CDR3 coding DNA: TGTGCCACCAGCAGAACGGGAGCTCCGGGGTACGAGCAGTACTTC. It translates to CATSRTGAPGYEQYF. The chain carries TRBV15 and TRBJ2-7; maybe TRBD2 (6 bases). The V end was cut by 2 bases, the J end by 4 bases, with 15 bases between. This CDR3 has 15 residues. From germline, CDR1 is LNHNV and CDR2 YYDKDF (reference sequence). Using reference TRBV15 and TRBJ2-7 for the parts outside the CDR3, the full variable domain is DAMVIQNPRYQVTQFGKPVTLSCSQTLNHNVMYWYQQKSSQAPKLLFHYYDKDFNNEADTPDNFQSRRPNTSFCFLDIRSPGLGDTAMYLCATSRTGAPGYEQYFGPGTRLTVT.

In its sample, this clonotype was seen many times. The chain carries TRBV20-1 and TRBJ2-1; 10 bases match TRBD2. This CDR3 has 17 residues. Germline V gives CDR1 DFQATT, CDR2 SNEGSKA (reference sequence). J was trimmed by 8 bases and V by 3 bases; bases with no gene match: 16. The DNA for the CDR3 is TGCAGTGCTAGTACGGCTAGCGGGAGTACTTTCGTCGATGAGCAGTTCTTC. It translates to CSASTASGSTFVDEQFF.

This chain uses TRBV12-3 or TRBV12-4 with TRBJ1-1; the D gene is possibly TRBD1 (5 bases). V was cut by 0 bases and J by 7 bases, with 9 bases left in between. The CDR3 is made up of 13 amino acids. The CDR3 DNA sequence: TGTGCCAGCAGTTTAGCGGGGCAAGATGAAGCTTTCTTT. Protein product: CASSLAGQDEAFF.

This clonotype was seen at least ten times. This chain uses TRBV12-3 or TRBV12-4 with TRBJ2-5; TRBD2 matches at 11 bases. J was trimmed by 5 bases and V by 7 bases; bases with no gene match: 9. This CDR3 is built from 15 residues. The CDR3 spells CASTAPSGRQETQYF. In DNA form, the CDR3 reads TGTGCCAGCACCGCTCCTAGCGGGAGGCAGGAGACCCAGTACTTC.

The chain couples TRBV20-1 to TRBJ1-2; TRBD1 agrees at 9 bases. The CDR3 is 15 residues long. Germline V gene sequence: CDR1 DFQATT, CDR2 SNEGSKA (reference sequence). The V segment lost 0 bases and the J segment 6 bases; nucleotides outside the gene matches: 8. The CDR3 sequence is CSARDPQGASDGYTF. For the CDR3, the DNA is TGCAGTGCTAGAGATCCACAGGGGGCTTCTGATGGCTACACCTTC.

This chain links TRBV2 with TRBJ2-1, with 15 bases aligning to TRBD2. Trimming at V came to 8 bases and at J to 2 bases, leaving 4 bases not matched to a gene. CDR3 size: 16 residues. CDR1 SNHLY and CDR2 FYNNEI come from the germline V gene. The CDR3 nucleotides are TGTGCCAGCGGGACTAGCGGGAGGAGTCCCTACAATGAGCAGTTCTTC. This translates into CASGTSGRSPYNEQFF.

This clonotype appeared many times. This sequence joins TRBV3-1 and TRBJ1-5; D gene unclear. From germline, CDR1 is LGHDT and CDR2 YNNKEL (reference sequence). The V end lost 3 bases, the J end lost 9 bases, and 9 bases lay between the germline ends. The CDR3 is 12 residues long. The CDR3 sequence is CASSQGMGPQHF. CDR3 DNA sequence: TGTGCCAGCAGCCAGGGGATGGGGCCCCAGCATTTT.

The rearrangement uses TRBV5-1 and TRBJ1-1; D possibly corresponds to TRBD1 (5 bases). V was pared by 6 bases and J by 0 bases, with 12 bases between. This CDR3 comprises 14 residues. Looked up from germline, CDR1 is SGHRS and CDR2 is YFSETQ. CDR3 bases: TGCGCCAGCAATGGAGAGGGGTTGAACACTGAAGCTTTCTTT. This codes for CASNGEGLNTEAFF.